Sequencing of this T cell receptor beta chain was carried out in a study of cytotoxic CD8 clonotypes in ibrutinib-treated CLL. Per the germline V gene, CDR1 is SGHDT and CDR2 is YYEEEE. Germline trimming cut 4 bases from V and 3 bases from J; bases unmatched to any gene: 9. This CDR3 has 15 residues. The method was immunoSEQ multiplex PCR; TCRdb's version includes in-frame clones alone and lacks a portion of them. The data show about 16,000 clones, roughly 65% seen once. The TCR comes from a human donor with chronic lymphocytic leukemia. This chain uses TRBV5-6 with TRBJ2-7; 8 nucleotides line up with TRBD1. This specimen was PBMCs, taken before ibrutinib treatment. This CDR3 reads CASSPPGTGVYEQYF. CDR3 sequence (DNA): TGTGCCAGCAGCCCACCCGGGACAGGCGTCTACGAGCAGTACTTC.